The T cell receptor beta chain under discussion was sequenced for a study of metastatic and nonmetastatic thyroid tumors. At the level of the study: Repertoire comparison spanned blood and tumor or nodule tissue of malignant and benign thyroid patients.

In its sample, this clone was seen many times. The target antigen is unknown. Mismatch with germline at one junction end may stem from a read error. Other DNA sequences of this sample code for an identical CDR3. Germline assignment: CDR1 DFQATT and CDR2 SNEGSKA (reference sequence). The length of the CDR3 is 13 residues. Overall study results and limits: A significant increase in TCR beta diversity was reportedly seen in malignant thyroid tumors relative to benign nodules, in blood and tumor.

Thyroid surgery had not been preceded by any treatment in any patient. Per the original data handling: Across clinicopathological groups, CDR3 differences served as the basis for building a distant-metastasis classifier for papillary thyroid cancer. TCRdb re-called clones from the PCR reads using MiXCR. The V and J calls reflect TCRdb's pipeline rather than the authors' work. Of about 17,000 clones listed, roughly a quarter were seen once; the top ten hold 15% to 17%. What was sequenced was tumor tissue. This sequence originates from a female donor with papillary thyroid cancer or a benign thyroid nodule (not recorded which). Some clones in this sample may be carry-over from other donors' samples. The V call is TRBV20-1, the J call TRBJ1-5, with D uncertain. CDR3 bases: TGCAGTGCGAGAGAACCGGCGGGGCAGCCCCAGCATTTT. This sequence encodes CSAREPAGQPQHF.